This T cell receptor beta chain was profiled in a study of human T cells and chemical hapten exposure. On the study more broadly: The sensitizer, 2% DPC, was used on roughly 2 cm by roughly 2 cm of upper inner arm skin.

This sample's time point: patch test 1, 2 weeks after DPC sensitization. Treatment described: therapeutic diphenylcyclopropenone sensitization with weekly scalp DPC. The authors' total RNA extraction used unfractionated whole blood. V lost 6 bases and J 1 base, leaving 10 bases between the germline ends. This CDR3 has 15 residues. The library tagged individual cDNA molecules with unique molecular identifiers. Under the authors' procedure: TCR counts had a median of around 94,000 per sample and spanned about 23,224 to 690,600. TCRdb called the RACE reads again in MiXCR, with one record for every CDR3 protein. Clone size and V and J calls follow TCRdb, not the original study. The table records roughly 82,000 distinct CDR3 sequences, roughly 10% of them present only once. The sample holds a few counts of this clonotype.

The sample in question was whole blood, obtained in connection with sensitization to the hapten diphenylcyclopropenone (DPC). This TCR was recovered from a woman in her sixties or seventies with alopecia areata. Some clones in this sample may be carry-over from other donors' samples. The chain links TRBV12-3 or TRBV12-4 to TRBJ1-6; TRBD1 might be the D (5 bases). CDR3 in amino acids: CASSPEGSYNSPLHF. For the CDR3, the DNA is TGTGCCAGCAGCCCTGAGGGGTCCTATAATTCACCCCTCCACTTT.